Shown below are 27 T cell receptor beta chains from a single sample sequenced in a study of metastatic and nonmetastatic thyroid tumors. TCRdb re-clonotyped the PCR reads via MiXCR. The sample shows around 21,000 clones, more than 35% of them seen only once. Every patient underwent thyroid surgery untreated. The sequenced sample consisted of tumor tissue. These receptors were collected from a female donor with papillary thyroid cancer or a benign thyroid nodule (not recorded which). Some clones in this sample may be carry-over from other donors' samples.

This clone has only one observation. The CDR3 region is CASSEGTGMGNTIYF. CDR3 coding DNA: TGCGCCAGCAGCGAGGGGACAGGGATGGGAAACACCATATATTTT. The chain is built from TRBV5-1 and TRBJ1-3; 9 nucleotides line up with TRBD1. Germline V gene lookup returns CDR1 SGHRS and CDR2 YFSETQ. This CDR3 has 15 residues. Trimming took 4 bases from V and 4 from J; bases not matched to a gene: 6.

The sample holds one count of this clone. This chain joins TRBV20-1 and TRBJ2-1; TRBD1 agrees at 9 bases. The germline gives CDR1 DFQATT, CDR2 SNEGSKA (reference sequence). The CDR3 consists of 15 residues. V lost 0 bases to trimming and J lost 4 bases; unmatched junction nucleotides: 4. CDR3 DNA: TGCAGTGCTAGAGATCCCGGACAGGGGTACAATGAGCAGTTCTTC. Translated, it gives CSARDPGQGYNEQFF.

This clone turned up a few times. The chain recombines TRBV19 with TRBJ1-5; D is unclear. Trimming left V 5 bases short and J 3 bases short, with 8 bases between. Germline V gene data show CDR1 as LNHDA and CDR2 as SQIVND (reference sequence). This CDR3 has 13 residues. DNA for the CDR3: TGTGCCAGTAGTCGGTGGAACAATCAGCCCCAGCATTTT. Translating gives CASSRWNNQPQHF.

About this clone itself: This same CDR3 is encoded by further DNA sequences in the sample. The chain recombines TRBV5-1 with TRBJ2-3; tentative D call: TRBD2 (5 bases). CDR1 is SGHRS, CDR2 YFSETQ, per germline. V was cut by 4 bases and J by 1 base, with 19 bases left in between. The CDR3 contains 17 residues. In nucleotides, the CDR3 is TGCGCCAGCAGCGTCGGTACCCTGATGGGAGGCACAGATACGCAGTATTTT. Translation gives CASSVGTLMGGTDTQYF. The full variable domain, completed using reference TRBV5-1 and TRBJ2-3, is KAGVTQTPRYLIKTRGQQVTLSCSPISGHRSVSWYQQTPGQGLQFLFEYFSETQRNKGNFPGRFSGRQFSNSRSEMNVSTLELGDSALYLCASSVGTLMGGTDTQYFGPGTRLTVL.

In its sample, this clone was seen a few times. The chain couples TRBV11-2 to TRBJ2-3; TRBD1 aligns across 8 bases. The ends lost 4 bases at V and 0 bases at J; junction bases unmatched: 3. The CDR3 sequence is 15 residues long. Per germline, CDR1 SGHAT and CDR2 FQNNGV. The chain's CDR3 is CASSYRTGSTDTQYF. In nucleotides, the CDR3 is TGTGCCAGCAGCTACAGGACAGGGAGCACAGATACGCAGTATTTT.

This clone was counted a few times. The J gene is TRBJ2-1, the V gene TRBV12-3 or TRBV12-4; 9 bases line up with TRBD2. CDR3 length: 13 residues. Unmatched junction bases numbered 9, after V lost 3 bases and J lost 15 bases. CDR3 nucleotides: TGTGCCAGCAGTTTGATTAGCGGGAGAGCAGCGTTCTTC. It is translated as CASSLISGRAAFF.

The rearrangement links TRBV6-6 to TRBJ1-2; TRBD1 is a possible D gene (5 bases). This CDR3 has 15 amino acids. The germline CDR1 and CDR2 sequences are MNHNY and SVGAGI (reference sequence). Trimming shortened V by 4 bases and J by 7 bases, and 19 bases separated the two germline ends. CDR3 bases: TGTGCCAGCAGTTGGACTCGAGGGGCGCTGAGTGGCTACACCTTC. Its protein product is CASSWTRGALSGYTF.

This chain links TRBV12-3 or TRBV12-4 with TRBJ1-6; D may be TRBD1 (5 bases). Trimming removed 3 bases from V and 14 bases from J, with 17 bases in between. This CDR3 contains 14 residues. For the CDR3, the DNA is TGTGCCAGCAGTTTCGAGGTGATCGGGGCCACCCTCCACTTT. The encoded protein is CASSFEVIGATLHF.

This clone was seen once. This rearrangement joins TRBV30 to TRBJ2-2, with D maybe TRBD1 (6 bases). The CDR3 is made up of 14 amino acids. V gave up 5 bases and J gave up 5 bases, with 15 bases separating them. Germline CDR1 GTSNPN, CDR2 SVGIG (reference sequence). In DNA form, the CDR3 reads TGTGCCTGGCGGGCAGGGGTGGGGACCGGGGAGCTGTTTTTT. This codes for CAWRAGVGTGELFF.

A few counts support this clone. The chain links TRBV11-2 to TRBJ2-2, with TRBD1 identical over 10 bases. Germline assignment: CDR1 SGHAT and CDR2 FQNNGV. The CDR3 has 14 residues. The V gene end was trimmed by 5 bases and the J gene end by 5 bases; junction bases not matched to a gene: 2. This chain's CDR3 is CASSRGQGTGELFF. The CDR3 DNA reads TGTGCCAGCAGCCGGGGACAGGGGACCGGGGAGCTGTTTTTT.

In its sample, this clone was seen a few times. The chain employs TRBV6-5 and TRBJ1-4, with 9 positions matching TRBD1. The CDR3 length is 14 residues. Looked up from germline, CDR1 is MNHEY and CDR2 is SVGAGI. With 2 bases clipped from V and 8 bases from J, the junction kept 3 bases outside the gene matches. CDR3 nucleotide sequence: TGTGCCAGCAGTTACGGGACAGGGAGCGAAAAACTGTTTTTT. It encodes CASSYGTGSEKLFF.

The chain couples TRBV20-1 to TRBJ2-3, with unresolved D. Per the germline V gene, CDR1 is DFQATT and CDR2 is SNEGSKA (reference sequence). Trimming shortened V by 0 bases and J by 0 bases, and 19 bases separated the two germline ends. This CDR3 contains 18 residues. The CDR3 bases are TGCAGTGCTAGAGAAAACCACAAGCAGAGCCCTAGCACAGATACGCAGTATTTT. Its protein is CSARENHKQSPSTDTQYF.

The sample holds many counts of this clone. The junction departs from germline at one end; a sequencing error may be responsible. This chain joins TRBV6-2 or TRBV6-3 and TRBJ2-1; D unclear. CDR1 is MNHEY, CDR2 SVGEGT, per germline. There are 14 residues in the CDR3. The CDR3 region has the DNA TGTGCTAGCAGGAACCTTAACTCCTATAATGAGCAGTTCTTC. Its translation: CASRNLNSYNEQFF.

The chain links TRBV5-6 to TRBJ1-2; D possibly corresponds to TRBD1 (5 bases). Trimming removed 1 base from V and 6 bases from J, with 13 bases in between. CDR3 length equals 14 residues. Germline V gene lookup returns CDR1 SGHDT and CDR2 YYEEEE. CDR3 nucleotide sequence: TGTGCCAGCAGCTTGATGAGGGGTACTGATGGCTACACCTTC. Protein sequence: CASSLMRGTDGYTF.

The V gene is TRBV10-2, the J gene TRBJ2-7; D gene uncertain. V shed 0 bases and J shed 2 bases, with 8 bases lying between them. CDR1 and CDR2 from the germline V gene are WSHSY and SAAADI. The CDR3 totals 14 residues. CDR3 in DNA: TGCGCCAGCAGTGAGTCGGGCCAGGCCTACGAGCAGTACTTC. It encodes CASSESGQAYEQYF.

The J gene is TRBJ1-5, the V gene TRBV6-2 or TRBV6-3, with D possibly matching TRBD1 (5 bases). The germline CDR1 and CDR2 sequences are MNHEY and SVGEGT. V was trimmed by 2 bases and J by 3 bases, leaving 11 bases between them. The CDR3 is 15 amino acids. CDR3 DNA: TGTGCCAGCAGTTACGCGGGGGGGTCCAATCAGCCCCAGCATTTT. Translated, it gives CASSYAGGSNQPQHF.

This clone showed up just once. V is TRBV7-6 and J is TRBJ1-6; D is perhaps TRBD1 (5 bases). The CDR3 contains 17 residues. With 2 bases removed from V and 8 bases from J, the gap between germline ends came to 19 bases. Looked up from germline, CDR1 is SGHVS and CDR2 is FNYEAQ. DNA for the CDR3: TGTGCCAGCAGCTTAAGCGCGGGTTTGGCGGGGGATTCACCCCTCCACTTT. This translates into CASSLSAGLAGDSPLHF.

The chain carries TRBV5-1 and TRBJ1-1; D not resolved. The CDR3 sequence is 13 residues long. V was pared by 4 bases and J by 1 base, with 8 bases between. Germline CDR1 SGHRS, CDR2 YFSETQ. The CDR3 sequence is CASSIDPNTEAFF. Written as DNA, the CDR3 is TGCGCCAGCAGCATCGACCCGAACACTGAAGCTTTCTTT. Filled out from reference TRBV5-1 and TRBJ1-1, the complete variable domain reads KAGVTQTPRYLIKTRGQQVTLSCSPISGHRSVSWYQQTPGQGLQFLFEYFSETQRNKGNFPGRFSGRQFSNSRSEMNVSTLELGDSALYLCASSIDPNTEAFFGQGTRLTVV.

CDR3 loop: CASSPLSFNNEQFF. The CDR3 region has the DNA TGTGCCAGCAGCCCCCTTTCGTTTAACAATGAGCAGTTCTTC. The chain uses TRBV7-9 and TRBJ2-1; no reliable D call. The CDR3 contains 14 residues. Looked up from germline, CDR1 is SEHNR and CDR2 is FQNEAQ (reference sequence). V was clipped by 5 bases and J by 5 bases, with 13 bases between them.

By frequency in the sample, this clone is medium-sized (0.01 to 0.1%). The chain couples TRBV6-1 to TRBJ2-7; D remains ambiguous. The V end was cut by 6 bases, the J end by 3 bases, with 9 bases between. This CDR3 contains 12 residues. Per germline, CDR1 MNHNS and CDR2 SASEGT. CDR3 DNA sequence: TGTGCCAGCAGGGGTGAGTTCTACGAGCAGTACTTC. This encodes CASRGEFYEQYF.

This rearrangement joins TRBV5-4 to TRBJ2-7; D unclear. The germline V gene has CDR1 SGHNT and CDR2 YYREEE (reference sequence). The V gene lost 2 bases and the J gene lost 7 bases, with 7 bases spanning the gap. The CDR3 contains 11 residues. CDR3 sequence: CASSFDGEQYF. The CDR3 DNA reads TGTGCCAGCAGCTTCGACGGGGAGCAGTACTTC. The whole variable domain, remainder taken from reference TRBV5-4 and TRBJ2-7, is ETGVTQSPTHLIKTRGQQVTLRCSSQSGHNTVSWYQQALGQGPQFIFQYYREEENGRGNFPPRFSGLQFPNYSSELNVNALELDDSALYLCASSFDGEQYFGPGTRLTVT.

This clone appeared a few times. This chain uses TRBV12-3 or TRBV12-4 with TRBJ2-2; D is possibly TRBD1 (6 bases). Trimming removed 6 bases from V and 2 bases from J, with 10 bases in between. The CDR3 sequence is 14 residues long. This chain's CDR3 is CASSYRVNTGELFF. CDR3 bases: TGTGCCAGCAGCTACAGGGTTAACACCGGGGAGCTGTTTTTT.

Remarks on this clone: The junction and the germline gene differ at one end; a read error may be behind it. The CDR3 region has the DNA TGTGCCAGCAGTGAAGCTATGGCAGGAGGAGACTTC. Its protein is CASSEAMAGGDF. V usage is TRBV6-1 and J usage is TRBJ2-7; TRBD2 might be the D (5 bases). This CDR3 contains 12 residues. The germline V gene encodes CDR1 MNHNS and CDR2 SASEGT.

This clone was found a few times. The V call is TRBV19, the J call TRBJ2-7, with D hard to call. CDR3 length equals 13 residues. CDR1 is LNHDA, CDR2 SQIVND, per germline (reference sequence). V was pared by 5 bases and J by 7 bases, with 15 bases between. Here the CDR3 DNA reads TGTGCCAGTAGTCTGGCGAGTTGGGGAGAGCAGTACTTC. Its translation is CASSLASWGEQYF.

V is TRBV28 and J is TRBJ1-2, with D perhaps TRBD1 (5 bases). Germline V CDR1 and CDR2: MDHEN, SYDVKM. This CDR3 has 12 amino acids. Trimming pared 6 bases from V and 4 bases from J, leaving 9 bases between. The CDR3 DNA is TGTGCCAGCAGGGGGGGGGGCTATGGCTACACCTTC. Translated: CASRGGGYGYTF.

This sequence joins TRBV28 and TRBJ2-3, with a possible D match to TRBD1 (5 bases). This CDR3 spans 13 amino acids. Looked up from germline, CDR1 is MDHEN and CDR2 is SYDVKM. The V end was cut by 5 bases, the J end by 6 bases, with 12 bases between. The CDR3 DNA sequence: TGTGCCAGCAGTGGACACGAGAGGGATACGCAGTATTTT. Its protein is CASSGHERDTQYF.

J is TRBJ2-2 and V is TRBV6-4; D gene uncertain. The germline V gene has CDR1 MRHNA and CDR2 SNTAGT. This CDR3 is 15 amino acids long. Trimming removed 2 bases from V and 4 bases from J, with 11 bases in between. The CDR3 sequence is CASSDGGAGTGELFF. CDR3 DNA sequence: TGTGCCAGCAGTGACGGCGGAGCTGGCACCGGGGAGCTGTTTTTT.